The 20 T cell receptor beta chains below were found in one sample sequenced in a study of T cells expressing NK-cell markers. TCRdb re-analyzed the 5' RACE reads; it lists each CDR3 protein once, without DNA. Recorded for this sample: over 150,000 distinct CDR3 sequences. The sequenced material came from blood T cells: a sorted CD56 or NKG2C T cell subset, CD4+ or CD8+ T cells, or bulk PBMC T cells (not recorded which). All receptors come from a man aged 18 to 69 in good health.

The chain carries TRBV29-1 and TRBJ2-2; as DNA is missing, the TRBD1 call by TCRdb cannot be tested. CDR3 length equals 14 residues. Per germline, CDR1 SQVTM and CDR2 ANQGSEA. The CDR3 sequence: CSVAAGTGTGELFF.

This CDR3 reads CASSLGISTGELFF. This chain joins TRBV11-2 and TRBJ2-2. Per the germline V gene, CDR1 is SGHAT and CDR2 is FQNNGV. The CDR3 is 14 amino acids.

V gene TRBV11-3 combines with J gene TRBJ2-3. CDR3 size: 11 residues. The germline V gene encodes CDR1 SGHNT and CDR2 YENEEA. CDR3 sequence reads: CASSTGKEQYF. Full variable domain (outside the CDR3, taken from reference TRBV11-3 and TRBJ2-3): EAGVVQSPRYKIIEKKQPVAFWCNPISGHNTLYWYLQNLGQGPELLIRYENEEAVDDSQLPKDRFSAERLKGVDSTLKIQPAELGDSAVYLCASSTGKEQYFGPGTRLTVL.

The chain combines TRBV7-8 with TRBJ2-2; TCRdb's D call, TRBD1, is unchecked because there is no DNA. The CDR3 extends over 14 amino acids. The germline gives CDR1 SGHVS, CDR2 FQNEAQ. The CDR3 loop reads CAIGRSLNTGELFF.

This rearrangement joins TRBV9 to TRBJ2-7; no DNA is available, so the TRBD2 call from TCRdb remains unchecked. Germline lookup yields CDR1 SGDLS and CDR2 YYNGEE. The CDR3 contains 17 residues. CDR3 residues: CASSVGSGGPEIYEQYF.

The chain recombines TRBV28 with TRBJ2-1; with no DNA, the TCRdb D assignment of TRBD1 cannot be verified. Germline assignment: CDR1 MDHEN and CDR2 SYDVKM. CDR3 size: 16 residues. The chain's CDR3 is CASRRPRQGFYNEQFF.

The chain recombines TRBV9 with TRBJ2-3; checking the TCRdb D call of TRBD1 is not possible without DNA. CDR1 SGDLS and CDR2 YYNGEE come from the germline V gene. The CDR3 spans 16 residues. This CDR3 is CASSLAGGPSTDTQYF.

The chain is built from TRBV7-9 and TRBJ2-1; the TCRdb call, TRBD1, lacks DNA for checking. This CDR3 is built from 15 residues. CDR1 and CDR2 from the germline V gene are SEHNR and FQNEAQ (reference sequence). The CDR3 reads CASSLSGGAGNEQFF.

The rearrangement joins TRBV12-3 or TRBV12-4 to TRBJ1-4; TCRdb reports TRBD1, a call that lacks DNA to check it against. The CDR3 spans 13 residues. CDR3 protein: CASAPGFDEKLFF.

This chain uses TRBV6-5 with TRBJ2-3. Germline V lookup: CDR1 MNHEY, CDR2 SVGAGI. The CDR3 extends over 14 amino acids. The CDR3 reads CASSYSESTDTQYF.

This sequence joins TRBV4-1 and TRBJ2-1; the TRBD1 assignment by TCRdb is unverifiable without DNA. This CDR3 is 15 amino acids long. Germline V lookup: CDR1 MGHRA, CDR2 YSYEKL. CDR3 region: CASSQWTGLNNEQFF.

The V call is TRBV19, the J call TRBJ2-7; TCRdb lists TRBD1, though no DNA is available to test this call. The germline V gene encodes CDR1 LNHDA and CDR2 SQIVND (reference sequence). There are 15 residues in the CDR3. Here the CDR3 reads CASSIEDRASYEQYF.

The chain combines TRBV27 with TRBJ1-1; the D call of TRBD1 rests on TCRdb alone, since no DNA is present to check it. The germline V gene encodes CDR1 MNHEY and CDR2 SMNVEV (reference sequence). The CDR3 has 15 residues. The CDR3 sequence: CASSYLGLMGTEAFF.

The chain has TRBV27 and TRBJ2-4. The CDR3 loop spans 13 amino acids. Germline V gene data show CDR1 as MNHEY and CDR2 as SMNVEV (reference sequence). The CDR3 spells CASSLSVRNIQYF.

CDR3 residues: CASSYYAWGSCFF. The V call is TRBV6-8, the J call TRBJ2-2. The CDR3 totals 13 residues. The germline V gene has CDR1 MNHGY and CDR2 SAAAGT.

The CDR3 is CASIPDSRATEAFF. The rearrangement links TRBV12-3 or TRBV12-4 to TRBJ1-1; TCRdb names TRBD1, which stays unverified in the absence of DNA. This CDR3 comprises 14 residues.

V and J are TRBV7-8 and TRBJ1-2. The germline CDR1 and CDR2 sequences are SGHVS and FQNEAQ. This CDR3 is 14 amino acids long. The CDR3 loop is CASSLSAEGRRYTF.

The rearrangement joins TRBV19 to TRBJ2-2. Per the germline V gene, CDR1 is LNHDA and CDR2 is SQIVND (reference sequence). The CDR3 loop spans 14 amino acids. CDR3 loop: CASSIEPDTGELFF.

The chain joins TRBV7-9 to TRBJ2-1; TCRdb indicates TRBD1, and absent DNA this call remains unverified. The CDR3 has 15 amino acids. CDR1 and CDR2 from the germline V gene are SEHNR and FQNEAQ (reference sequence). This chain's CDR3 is CASSPLGGAYNEQFF.

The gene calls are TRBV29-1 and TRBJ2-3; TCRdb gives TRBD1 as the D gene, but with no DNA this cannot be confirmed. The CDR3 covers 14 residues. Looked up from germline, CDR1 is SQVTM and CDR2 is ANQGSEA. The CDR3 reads CSVERGGLTDTQYF.